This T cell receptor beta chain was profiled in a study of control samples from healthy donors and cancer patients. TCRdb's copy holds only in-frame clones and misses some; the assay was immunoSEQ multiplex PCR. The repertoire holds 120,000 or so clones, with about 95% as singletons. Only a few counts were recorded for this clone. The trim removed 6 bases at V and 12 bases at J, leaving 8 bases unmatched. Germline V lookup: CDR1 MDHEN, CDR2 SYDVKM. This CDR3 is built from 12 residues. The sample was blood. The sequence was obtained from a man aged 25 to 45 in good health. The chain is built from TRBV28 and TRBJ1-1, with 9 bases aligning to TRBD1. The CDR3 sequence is CASSLGTGQTFF. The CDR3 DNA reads TGTGCCAGCAGCCTTGGGACAGGGCAAACTTTCTTT.